Below, 13 T cell receptor beta chains from the same sample are listed, as sequenced in a study of T cell responses to AZD1222 COVID-19 vaccine. Produced via immunoSEQ multiplex PCR; TCRdb's table is partial and in-frame only. Of 150,000 to 200,000 clones in the sample, around 88% were seen once. The sample consisted of peripheral blood, taken 28 days after the second AZD1222 dose. These receptors originate from an adult who received the AZD1222 COVID-19 vaccine.

This clone has a single count. The chain has TRBV5-1 and TRBJ2-2; D is possibly TRBD1 (7 bases). In germline, CDR1 is SGHRS, CDR2 YFSETQ. The CDR3 loop spans 14 amino acids. V lost 4 bases and J lost 6, with 13 bases in between. CDR3 bases: TGCGCCAGCAGCGGGGGGACAGTCGCCGGGGAGCTGTTTTTT. Its protein product is CASSGGTVAGELFF. Filled out from reference TRBV5-1 and TRBJ2-2, the complete variable domain reads KAGVTQTPRYLIKTRGQQVTLSCSPISGHRSVSWYQQTPGQGLQFLFEYFSETQRNKGNFPGRFSGRQFSNSRSEMNVSTLELGDSALYLCASSGGTVAGELFFGEGSRLTVL.

CDR3 bases: TGTGCCAGCAGCCCCGGTGGGGGGGCTGTCGAGCAGTACTTC. This translates into CASSPGGGAVEQYF. The V call is TRBV27, the J call TRBJ2-7; tentatively, D is TRBD2 (7 bases). The CDR3 covers 14 residues. Trimming stripped 6 bases from V and 6 bases from J, with 18 bases between. CDR1 and CDR2 from the germline V gene are MNHEY and SMNVEV (reference sequence).

The gene calls are TRBV5-1 and TRBJ1-6; 8 bases line up with TRBD1. V shed 0 bases, J shed 9 bases, and the junction held 8 bases outside the gene matches. The germline CDR1 and CDR2 sequences are SGHRS and YFSETQ. The CDR3 sequence is 16 residues long. The CDR3 DNA reads as TGCGCCAGCAGCTTGGTCTCAGGACAGGGAGGTTCACCCCTCCACTTT. Translation gives CASSLVSGQGGSPLHF.

The V and J genes are TRBV6-5 and TRBJ1-1; 7 bases fit TRBD1. With V trimmed by 6 bases and J by 2 bases, 6 bases remained unmatched. The germline V gene has CDR1 MNHEY and CDR2 SVGAGI. This CDR3 spans 14 amino acids. In DNA form, the CDR3 reads TGTGCCAGCAGCCCCGGGACAGCAAACACTGAAGCTTTCTTT. Its translation is CASSPGTANTEAFF.

The rearrangement links TRBV6-5 to TRBJ2-6; D gene ambiguous. With 5 bases removed from V and 3 bases from J, the gap between germline ends came to 8 bases. Germline CDR1 and CDR2: MNHEY and SVGAGI. The CDR3 is made up of 14 amino acids. The CDR3 protein is CASSLLGGANVLTF. In DNA form, the CDR3 reads TGTGCCAGCAGTCTGTTGGGTGGGGCCAACGTCCTGACTTTC.

This clone came up once. The V call is TRBV18, the J call TRBJ1-1; the D gene is possibly TRBD1 (6 bases). The CDR3 spans 18 residues. V was pared by 3 bases and J by 4 bases, with 24 bases between. The germline CDR1 and CDR2 sequences are KGHSH and LQKENI. For the CDR3, the DNA is TGTGCCAGCTCACCGTTGGGTCCGGGGGCGCTTTCGGGCACTGAAGCTTTCTTT. Protein: CASSPLGPGALSGTEAFF.

This sequence joins TRBV5-5 and TRBJ1-5; a weak D match, TRBD1 (5 bases). From germline, CDR1 is SGHKS and CDR2 YYEKEE (reference sequence). This CDR3 has 13 amino acids. With 0 bases removed from V and 7 bases from J, the gap between germline ends came to 8 bases. The chain's CDR3 is CASSLAGRQPQHF. DNA of the CDR3: TGTGCCAGCAGCTTGGCAGGGCGCCAGCCCCAGCATTTT.

CDR3 coding DNA: TGTGCCAGCAGCTTGAGGGGAGTGAACACTGAAGCTTTCTTT. It encodes CASSLRGVNTEAFF. The chain has TRBV7-2 and TRBJ1-1, with D possibly TRBD1 on 5 matching bases. Germline V gene sequence: CDR1 SGHTA, CDR2 FQGNSA. Deletions cut 3 bases from V and 0 bases from J, with 8 bases between. There are 14 residues in the CDR3.

V and J are TRBV7-8 and TRBJ2-2; no clear D gene. Trimming shortened V by 4 bases and J by 6 bases, and 9 bases separated the two germline ends. This CDR3 is built from 13 residues. Germline V gene sequence: CDR1 SGHVS, CDR2 FQNEAQ. The CDR3 reads CASSYFRSGELFF. The CDR3 coding sequence is TGTGCCAGCAGCTATTTTCGGTCCGGGGAGCTGTTTTTT.

The chain joins TRBV15 to TRBJ1-1, with 7 bases matching TRBD1. The germline V gene encodes CDR1 LNHNV and CDR2 YYDKDF (reference sequence). The CDR3 is 15 amino acids. V was clipped by 0 bases and J by 5 bases; unmatched bases: 6. CDR3: CATSRERQGVTEAFF. CDR3 DNA: TGTGCCACCAGCAGAGAGCGGCAGGGGGTAACTGAAGCTTTCTTT. The complete variable domain, with remaining parts taken from reference TRBV15 and TRBJ1-1, reads DAMVIQNPRYQVTQFGKPVTLSCSQTLNHNVMYWYQQKSSQAPKLLFHYYDKDFNNEADTPDNFQSRRPNTSFCFLDIRSPGLGDTAMYLCATSRERQGVTEAFFGQGTRLTVV.

The table lists this clone with a count of one. This sequence joins TRBV27 and TRBJ1-1, with TRBD1 matching over 10 bases. Trimming took 6 bases from V and 7 from J; bases not matched to a gene: 14. In germline, CDR1 is MNHEY, CDR2 SMNVEV (reference sequence). This CDR3 has 16 residues. This CDR3 is CASREIFRDRGLEAFF. In DNA, the CDR3 is TGTGCCAGCAGAGAAATATTCAGGGACAGGGGTCTTGAAGCTTTCTTT.

This clone was picked up a small number of times. The chain combines TRBV11-3 with TRBJ2-2; maybe TRBD2 (5 bases). The CDR3 is 13 amino acids. Germline CDR1 SGHNT, CDR2 YENEEA. V lost 5 bases to trimming and J lost 8 bases, with 12 bases between them. In DNA, the CDR3 is TGTGCCAGCAGCCCCCGGGGTTATGGGGAGCTGTTTTTT. Translated, it gives CASSPRGYGELFF.

V and J are TRBV7-3 and TRBJ2-7; 7 bases map to TRBD1. The CDR3 is 15 residues long. V dropped 5 bases and J dropped 1; count of bases not matched to a gene: 8. Germline V CDR1 and CDR2: SGHTA, FQGTGA. The DNA of the CDR3 is TGTGCCAGCAGCACAACCGGGACAGCATCCTACGAGCAGTACTTC. Protein sequence: CASSTTGTASYEQYF.